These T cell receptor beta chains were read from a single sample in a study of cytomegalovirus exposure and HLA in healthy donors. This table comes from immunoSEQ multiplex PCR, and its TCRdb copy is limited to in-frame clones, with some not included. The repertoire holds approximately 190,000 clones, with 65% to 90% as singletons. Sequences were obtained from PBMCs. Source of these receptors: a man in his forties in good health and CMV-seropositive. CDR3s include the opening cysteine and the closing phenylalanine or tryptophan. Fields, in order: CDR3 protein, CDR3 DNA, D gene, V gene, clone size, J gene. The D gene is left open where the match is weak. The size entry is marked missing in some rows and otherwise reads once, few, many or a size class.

CASKPGLSLKKQQETQYF	TGTGCCAGCAAACCGGGACTCTCACTAAAGAAACAACAAGAGACCCAGTACTTC	.	TRBV7-9	.	TRBJ2-5
CASSTGMNTEAFF	TGTGCCAGCTCGACAGGAATGAACACTGAAGCTTTCTTT	.	TRBV18	.	TRBJ1-1
CASGLAGSYEQYF	TGTGCCAGCGGCTTAGCCGGGTCCTACGAGCAGTACTTC	.	TRBV7-9	.	TRBJ2-7
CASSLLNGEAFF	TGTGCCAGTAGTCTCCTGAATGGTGAGGCTTTCTTT	.	TRBV19	.	TRBJ1-1
CASSYPTAGYWEQYF	TGTGCCAGCAGCTACCCGACCGCAGGGTATTGGGAGCAGTACTTC	.	TRBV7-9	few	TRBJ2-7
CASSLPVNTEAFF	TGTGCCAGCAGTTTACCAGTGAACACTGAAGCTTTCTTT	.	TRBV28	.	TRBJ1-1
CSVGHFYEQYF	TGCAGCGTTGGTCACTTCTACGAGCAGTACTTC	.	TRBV29-1	.	TRBJ2-7
CASSLVVSDTEAFF	TGTGCCAGCAGCCTAGTCGTCTCGGACACTGAAGCTTTCTTT	.	TRBV7-9	.	TRBJ1-1
CASSGDRGPEAFF	TGTGCCAGTAGTGGGGACAGGGGACCTGAAGCTTTCTTT	TRBD1	TRBV19	.	TRBJ1-1
CASSQRSSYEQYF	TGCGCCAGCAGCCAAAGGAGCTCCTACGAGCAGTACTTC	.	TRBV4-1	.	TRBJ2-7
CASSSEIQGRFNTEAFF	TGTGCCAGCAGCTCAGAAATACAGGGAAGATTTAACACTGAAGCTTTCTTT	.	TRBV7-2	.	TRBJ1-1
CASSLQPLAGGTTQYF	TGTGCCAGCAGCTTACAGCCACTAGCGGGGGGGACTACGCAGTATTTT	TRBD2	TRBV11-3	.	TRBJ2-3
CASSQAESREAFF	TGCGCCAGCAGCCAAGCTGAGTCCAGGGAAGCTTTCTTT	.	TRBV4-3	.	TRBJ1-1